This T cell receptor (beta chain) comes out of a study of T cell responses to AZD1222 COVID-19 vaccine. General study results and limits: Per reports, nearly half of all spike-specific TCRs target regions that are unmutated in variants. Most donors were white British and more were female, and clonal diversity was possibly underestimated. At 160-218 and 743-854, vaccine-associated CD4 TCRs were dominant, and they spanned spike.

Germline CDR1 reads SGDLS; CDR2 reads YYNGEE. The CDR3 is made up of 12 amino acids. Trimming cost V 0 bases and J 8 bases, with 3 bases left between them. Assay used: immunoSEQ multiplex PCR; TCRdb lists only in-frame clones, some missing. The data contain 140,000 to 150,000 clones, 85% to 95% of them singletons. Points on this clone: What it binds is unknown.

The chain couples TRBV9 to TRBJ1-6; no clear D gene. This receptor was identified in an adult in good health. Specimen: peripheral blood, collected on day 0 of MenACWY control vaccination. The CDR3, as DNA: TGTGCCAGCAGCGTAGATTATTCACCCCTCCACTTT. This gives the protein CASSVDYSPLHF.